This T cell receptor beta chain was sequenced in a study of cytomegalovirus exposure and HLA in healthy donors. Study outcomes and limitations: According to reports, the classifier identified cytomegalovirus status with high specificity and sensitivity. The study put some 150 TCR beta chains on its list as cytomegalovirus-associated.

The CDR3 contains 13 residues. V dropped 0 bases and J dropped 4 bases, with 7 bases sitting between them. The V gene's germline CDR1 is SGHDT and CDR2 YYEEEE. About this clone itself: No antigen is known for it.

This PCR relied on a set of 60 Vbeta primers and 13 Jbeta primers. Libraries were prepared by immunoSEQ multiplex PCR; TCRdb keeps only in-frame clonotypes and omits some of them. The data show roughly 130,000 clones, 55% to 75% seen once. The chain recombines TRBV5-6 with TRBJ1-1, with D uncertain. The clonotype comes from a man aged 30 to 39 in good health and CMV-seropositive. The sequenced material came from PBMCs. CDR3 loop: CASSLVAVTEAFF. CDR3 nucleotides: TGTGCCAGCAGCTTGGTGGCAGTCACTGAAGCTTTCTTT.